This is a list of T cell receptor beta chains from one sample in a study of early T cells in non-severe SARS-CoV-2 infection. TCRdb reprocessed the 5' RACE reads with MiXCR, giving one entry per CDR3 protein. The sample contains 62,000 or so distinct CDR3 sequences, approximately 9.2% of which appear only once. Material: whole blood, obtained at baseline. These receptors all stem from an adult who was a healthcare worker with PCR-confirmed SARS-CoV-2 infection or an uninfected control (not recorded which). The CDR3 runs from the conserved cysteine through the conserved F or W. Each record gives: V gene, D gene, clone size, J gene, CDR3 DNA, CDR3 protein. The D gene is left open where the match is weak. The size field is filled for only some rows; it gives once, few, many or a size class.

TRBV20-1,TRBD1,few,TRBJ1-2,TGCAGTGCTATGACGCTTCAGGGGGTCGGCTATGGCTACACCTTC,CSAMTLQGVGYGYTF
TRBV5-4,TRBD1,many,TRBJ2-4,TGTGCCAGCAGCTTGGTGGGACAGTCGACCATTCAGTACTTC,CASSLVGQSTIQYF
TRBV5-1,-,many,TRBJ2-5,TGCGCCAGCAGCCGGGAGATCCAAGAGACCCAGTACTTC,CASSREIQETQYF
TRBV6-2/TRBV6-3,TRBD2,many,TRBJ2-3,TGTGCCAGCAGTTACGACGGGAGGATAACAGATACGCAGTATTTT,CASSYDGRITDTQYF
TRBV6-1,-,many,TRBJ2-7,TGTGCCAGCAGTGAGCGGGCCCCCTACGAGCAGTACTTC,CASSERAPYEQYF
TRBV27,TRBD2,-,TRBJ2-2,TGTGCCAGCAAGGGCGGGAGAGCCACCGGGGAGCTGTTTTTT,CASKGGRATGELFF
TRBV5-1,-,-,TRBJ2-2,TGCGCCAGCAGCTTGATTTCAGGGAACACCGGGGAGCTGTTTTTT,CASSLISGNTGELFF
TRBV12-3/TRBV12-4,TRBD2,few,TRBJ2-5,TGTGCCAGCAGTTTGGGGCTAGCGGGCCACCAGGGGACCCAGTACTTC,CASSLGLAGHQGTQYF
TRBV20-1,-,many,TRBJ1-2,TGCAGTGCTAGAGATCTGGGGGCAGGGGACTATGGCTACACCTTC,CSARDLGAGDYGYTF
TRBV5-5,-,-,TRBJ2-5,TGTGCCAGCAGCTTGAACCAACAAGAGACCCAGTACTTC,CASSLNQQETQYF
TRBV30,-,-,TRBJ2-2,TGTGCCTGGAGTGTGCAGGGAACCGGGGAGCTGTTTTTT,CAWSVQGTGELFF
TRBV11-2,-,-,TRBJ1-1,TGTGCCAGCAGCCCTTACAGCAACACTGAAGCTTTCTTT,CASSPYSNTEAFF
TRBV24-1,TRBD2,many,TRBJ2-1,TGTGCCACCCCGTGGCCTAGCGGGGGAGGGGATGAGCAGTTCTTC,CATPWPSGGGDEQFF
TRBV24-1,-,-,TRBJ2-2,TGTGCCACCAGTGATGGGACCTCCTACACCGGGGAGCTGTTTTTT,CATSDGTSYTGELFF
TRBV7-2,-,many,TRBJ2-1,TGTGCCAGCAGCGGTCTGCGGGGGCTCTATGAGCAGTTCTTC,CASSGLRGLYEQFF
TRBV20-1,-,-,TRBJ1-1,TGCAGTGCTAGAGATCATGGACTGGGGAACACTGAAGCTTTCTTT,CSARDHGLGNTEAFF
TRBV14,-,many,TRBJ1-2,TGTGCCAGCAGCCGCCTGACAGCTAACTATGGCTACACCTTC,CASSRLTANYGYTF
TRBV6-5,TRBD2,many,TRBJ2-7,TGTGCCAGCAGTTACTCGAGCCTAGCGGGAGGGCCCTACGAGCAGTACTTC,CASSYSSLAGGPYEQYF
TRBV5-1,-,-,TRBJ1-1,TGCGCCAGCAGCTTGGAAGGGCTGAACACTGAAGCTTTCTTT,CASSLEGLNTEAFF